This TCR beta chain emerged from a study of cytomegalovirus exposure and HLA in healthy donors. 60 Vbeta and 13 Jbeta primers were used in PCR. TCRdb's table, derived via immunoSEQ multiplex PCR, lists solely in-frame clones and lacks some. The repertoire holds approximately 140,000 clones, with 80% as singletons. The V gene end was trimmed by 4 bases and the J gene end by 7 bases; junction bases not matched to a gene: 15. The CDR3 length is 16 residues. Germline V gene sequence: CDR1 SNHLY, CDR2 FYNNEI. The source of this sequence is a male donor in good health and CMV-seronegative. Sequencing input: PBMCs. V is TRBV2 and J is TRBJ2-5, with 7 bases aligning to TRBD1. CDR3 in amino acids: CASSATPGQTRATQYF. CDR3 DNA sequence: TGTGCCAGCAGTGCTACCCCGGGACAGACAAGGGCGACCCAGTACTTC.